This TCR beta chain was captured in a study of blood T cells in healthy people across ages (dated by TCRdb to between 2015 and 2017). Study-wide context: Template switching captured roughly one uniquely barcoded TCR beta cDNA molecule per two T cells in model experiments. For two donors (one aged 18 to 29 and one aged 80 or older), the study analyzed two additional independent replicas of 1 million unique cDNA reads from the same blood draw. The study measured age-related changes in TCR beta repertoire diversity using deep sequencing normalized with unique cDNA molecular identifiers. The donors were split into four age groups: young (average 16 years), middle-aged (more than 35), aged (more than 60) and long-lived (approximately 80). To avoid experimental bias, donors of different ages were distributed randomly across sequencing lanes.

From V the trimming removes 3 bases and from J it removes 0 bases, while the gene matches leave 7 bases of the junction unaccounted for. The CDR3 covers 18 residues, taking in both the cysteine and the phenylalanine. Only the CDR3 part of the read is kept: 54 bases, read in frame from the first base. CDR1 and CDR2 are drawn from the germline V gene (reference sequence): WNHNN, SYGVQD. Results the study describes overall, beyond this receptor: The long-lived group showed more naive CD4+ T cells, fewer expanded clones and increased TCR diversity than the aged group, suggesting age selection. Bulk unsorted PBMC profiling prevented conclusive comparison of naive and antigen-experienced compartments. Observed TCR beta diversity per million T cells fell roughly linearly with age, and a significant reduction was already apparent by age roughly 40. The percentage of naive T cells measured by flow cytometry correlated strongly with observed TCR beta diversity. Estimates of total diversity based on one million sequenced T cells were considered lower bounds and underestimates. The CMV infection status of donors was not known, potentially confounding age-related changes in expanded clonotypes.

The approximately 41 donors, aged roughly 6 to 100 years, were systemically healthy Caucasian individuals from Russia. Each donor gave around 9.8 milliliters of peripheral blood, collected into EDTA-treated Vacutainer tubes. Ficoll-Paque density-gradient centrifugation was used to isolate PBMCs, with at least 6 million per sample. Total RNA, at least 5.5 micrograms per sample, was extracted from PBMCs with Trizol reagent. For every donor, an aliquot of PBMCs went through flow cytometry to measure the percentages of naive CD45RAhigh/CD27high T cells. Library preparation used 5' RACE. Data came from an Illumina HiSeq 2500. A second roughly 6 to 12 cycle PCR used a sample-barcoded 5' primer and a J-beta primer mix. A unique molecular identifier was introduced onto each TCR beta cDNA molecule by a template-switch 5' adaptor carrying 12 random nucleotides. Each sample yielded at least 2.5 million CDR3-containing paired-end reads. The Mint cDNA synthesis kit, primed by a TRBC-specific oligonucleotide, was used to synthesize first-strand cDNA from all RNA. After uracil-DNA glycosylase treatment, a first 18-cycle PCR used universal primers M1SS and BC2_uni_R on all cDNA. The paper's processing steps were these. For normalization, 1 million high-quality reads were randomly selected from each sample, with every read carrying a distinct molecular identifier. Reads sharing molecular identifiers were discarded rather than binned into consensus sequences. MiTCR, run with a Q25 quality threshold and the strictest error-elimination algorithm, handled CDR3 identification, clonotype clustering and error correction. A nonparametric unseen species model using Euler transformation provided a lower-bound estimate of total TCR beta diversity. TCRdb handled the public reads itself, with Q25 trimming in fastp and clone calling in MiXCR, and kept productive beta chains. One record per CDR3 amino acid sequence lists the most common genes and DNA. V and J calls and clone size were set by TCRdb, not the authors. This sample holds more than 1.4 million distinct CDR3 sequences; around two fifths were observed only once. 7.9% of the sample comes from the top ten.

This clonotype was seen more than once but under ten times. No cognate antigen has been identified for it. Within one base of it there is no much larger clone, and no base qualities were kept. Recombination linked TRBV10-1 to TRBJ2-3, with 12 bases aligning to TRBD2. Sequenced sample: blood. The sequence was collected from a woman under 30 in good health. The CDR3 reads as follows: CASSEGTSGPPSTDTQYF. The bases read TGCGCCAGCAGTGAAGGGACTAGCGGGCCGCCGAGCACAGATACGCAGTATTTT.